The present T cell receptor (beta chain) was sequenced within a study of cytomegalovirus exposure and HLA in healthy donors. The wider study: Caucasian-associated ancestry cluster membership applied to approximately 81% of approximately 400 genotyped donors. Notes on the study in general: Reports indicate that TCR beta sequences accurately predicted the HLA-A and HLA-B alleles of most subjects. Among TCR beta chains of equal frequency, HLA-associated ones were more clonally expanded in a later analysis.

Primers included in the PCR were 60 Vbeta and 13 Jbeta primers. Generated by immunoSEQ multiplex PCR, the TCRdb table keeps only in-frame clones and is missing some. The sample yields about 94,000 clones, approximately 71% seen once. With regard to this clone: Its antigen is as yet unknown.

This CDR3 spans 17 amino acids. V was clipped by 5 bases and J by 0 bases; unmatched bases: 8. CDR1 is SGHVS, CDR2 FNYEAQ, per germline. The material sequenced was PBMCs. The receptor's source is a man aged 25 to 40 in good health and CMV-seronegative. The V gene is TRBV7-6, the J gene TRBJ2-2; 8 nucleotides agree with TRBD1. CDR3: CASSRDRGTTNTGELFF. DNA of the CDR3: TGTGCCAGCAGCCGAGACAGGGGAACCACGAACACCGGGGAGCTGTTTTTT.